Shown below are 27 T cell receptor beta chains from a single sample sequenced in a study of a mutant IDH1 vaccine in newly diagnosed glioma. Profiling relied on immunoSEQ multiplex PCR, and the TCRdb table lists in-frame clones only, not all of them. The sample gives 70,000 or so clones, about 86% of which show up once; about 4.8% is in the top ten. Time point reported: baseline, week 1 (first vaccination visit). As for treatment: pre-vaccination baseline after standard-of-care therapy. Sequenced here: peripheral blood mononuclear cells (PBMCs), sampled from a glioma patient treated with radiotherapy, temozolomide or both. Receptors originate from a young woman with glioma. Some clones in this sample may be carry-over from other donors' samples.

The sample holds a few counts of this clone. This chain joins TRBV10-3 and TRBJ1-1; D gene uncertain. V was trimmed by 10 bases and J by 1 base, leaving 13 bases between them. Germline CDR1 ENHRY, CDR2 SYGVKD. The CDR3 loop spans 13 amino acids. The CDR3 coding sequence is TGTGCCACCCAACCCCCAGCGAACACTGAAGCTTTCTTT. Translated, it gives CATQPPANTEAFF.

This chain connects TRBV2 to TRBJ2-3, with D possibly being TRBD1 (6 bases). From germline, CDR1 is SNHLY and CDR2 FYNNEI. CDR3 length equals 12 residues. Trimming left V 7 bases short and J 9 bases short, with 14 bases between. For the CDR3, the DNA is TGTGCCAGCACCCTCAGGCAGGGGACGCAGTATTTT. The encoded protein is CASTLRQGTQYF.

The rearrangement joins TRBV4-2 to TRBJ1-4; TRBD1 agrees at 11 bases. This CDR3 has 16 amino acids. Germline CDR1 reads LGHNA; CDR2 reads YNFKEQ. The ends lost 3 bases at V and 8 bases at J; junction bases unmatched: 8. This CDR3 reads CASSHRTGTGGEKLFF. In DNA form, the CDR3 reads TGTGCCAGCAGCCATCGGACCGGGACAGGGGGAGAAAAACTGTTTTTT.

The rearrangement links TRBV10-2 to TRBJ2-5; 8 nucleotides agree with TRBD2. The CDR3 is 14 amino acids. Germline V gene lookup returns CDR1 WSHSY and CDR2 SAAADI. Trimming at V came to 8 bases and at J to 4 bases, leaving 9 bases not matched to a gene. CDR3 in DNA: TGCGCCAGCGCATACTGGGCGGGGGGAGAGACCCAGTACTTC. As protein: CASAYWAGGETQYF.

The genes are TRBV6-1 and TRBJ2-5; the D is unclear. The CDR3 is 13 amino acids. V shed 8 bases and J shed 0 bases, with 10 bases lying between them. Germline CDR1 and CDR2: MNHNS and SASEGT. The CDR3 nucleotides read TGTGCCAGCGAGGTATCGTACCAAGAGACCCAGTACTTC. This gives the protein CASEVSYQETQYF.

The chain links TRBV19 to TRBJ1-1; D remains unclear. Trimming took 5 bases from V and 1 from J, leaving 8 bases between them. Germline CDR1 and CDR2: LNHDA and SQIVND (reference sequence). CDR3 length equals 13 residues. This chain's CDR3 is CASSSMWNTEAFF. As DNA, the CDR3 is TGTGCCAGTAGTTCGATGTGGAACACTGAAGCTTTCTTT.

The V gene is TRBV11-1, the J gene TRBJ1-1, with a tentative D call TRBD1 (5 bases). V was cut by 0 bases and J by 8 bases, with 13 bases left in between. This CDR3 has 14 amino acids. Germline V gene lookup returns CDR1 SGHAT and CDR2 FQDESV (reference sequence). The CDR3 bases are TGTGCCAGCAGCTTAGCGCGGTTTGGGGGAGAAGCTTTCTTT. Translation gives CASSLARFGGEAFF.

This rearrangement joins TRBV11-2 to TRBJ2-7; 9 bases are a match to TRBD2. This CDR3 contains 18 residues. Germline V gene lookup returns CDR1 SGHAT and CDR2 FQNNGV. V was clipped by 5 bases and J by 2 bases; unmatched bases: 16. CDR3 nucleotide sequence: TGTGCCAGCAGCCGTAATACCCTAATAGCGGGGGTGCCCTACGAGCAGTACTTC. Encoded protein: CASSRNTLIAGVPYEQYF.

The CDR3 coding sequence is TGTGCCAGCAGTTACTCGCTAACAGGGTATGGCTACACCTTC. Its protein is CASSYSLTGYGYTF. The chain employs TRBV6-6 and TRBJ1-2, with D possibly TRBD1 on 6 matching bases. This CDR3 comprises 14 residues. Germline V CDR1 and CDR2: MNHNY, SVGAGI (reference sequence). Trimming shortened V by 0 bases and J by 5 bases, and 10 bases separated the two germline ends.

V and J are TRBV6-6 and TRBJ1-2; unclear D gene. The germline V and J ends were trimmed by 7 bases and 3 bases, with 21 bases remaining between them. The CDR3 runs 16 residues. Germline V gene data show CDR1 as MNHNY and CDR2 as SVGAGI (reference sequence). CDR3 coding DNA: TGTGCCAGCACCGGCTCCAGGTCGGCAGGTGACTATGGCTACACCTTC. This gives the protein CASTGSRSAGDYGYTF.

This sequence joins TRBV18 and TRBJ1-4, with no clear D. Germline loops: CDR1 KGHSH, CDR2 LQKENI. This CDR3 is built from 15 residues. V lost 6 bases to trimming and J lost 0 bases, with 11 bases between them. CDR3 protein: CASSPAGSTNEKLFF. The CDR3, as DNA: TGTGCCAGCTCCCCCGCAGGATCAACTAATGAAAAACTGTTTTTT.

The genes are TRBV6-5 and TRBJ2-7, with D maybe TRBD1 (5 bases). CDR1 and CDR2 from the germline V gene are MNHEY and SVGAGI. CDR3 length equals 14 residues. V lost 6 bases to trimming and J lost 0 bases, with 12 bases between them. The CDR3 region is CASSLTDTSYEQYF. CDR3 bases: TGTGCCAGCAGCCTCACGGACACCTCCTACGAGCAGTACTTC.

The rearrangement joins TRBV5-4 to TRBJ2-6, with D unresolved. V lost 0 bases and J 0 bases, leaving 4 bases between the germline ends. This CDR3 contains 15 residues. The germline CDR1 and CDR2 sequences are SGHNT and YYREEE (reference sequence). CDR3 sequence (DNA): TGTGCCAGCAGCTTGGAGGGCTCTGGGGCCAACGTCCTGACTTTC. Residues: CASSLEGSGANVLTF.

A few counts support this clone. The chain uses TRBV28 and TRBJ2-3, with D tentatively TRBD1 or TRBD2 (6 bases each). There are 14 residues in the CDR3. V dropped 6 bases and J dropped 2 bases, with 12 bases sitting between them. CDR1 and CDR2 from the germline V gene are MDHEN and SYDVKM. For the CDR3, the DNA is TGTGCCAGCAGGGCGGGACACGACACAGATACGCAGTATTTT. It codes for CASRAGHDTDTQYF. Combining the CDR3 with reference TRBV28 and TRBJ2-3 gives the whole variable domain DVKVTQSSRYLVKRTGEKVFLECVQDMDHENMFWYRQDPGLGLRLIYFSYDVKMKEKGDIPEGYSVSREKKERFSLILESASTNQTSMYLCASRAGHDTDTQYFGPGTRLTVL.

V gene TRBV25-1 combines with J gene TRBJ2-7; TRBD1 matches at 9 bases. The CDR3 covers 14 residues. V was clipped by 3 bases and J by 3 bases; unmatched bases: 3. Germline V gene lookup returns CDR1 MGHDK and CDR2 SYGVNS. The CDR3 DNA follows: TGTGCCAGCAGTGATCCGGGACAGGGCTACGAGCAGTACTTC. Its protein is CASSDPGQGYEQYF.

This sequence joins TRBV7-8 and TRBJ1-5; no clear D gene. V was cut by 5 bases and J by 1 base, with 15 bases left in between. The CDR3 consists of 16 residues. The germline V gene encodes CDR1 SGHVS and CDR2 FQNEAQ. For the CDR3, the DNA is TGTGCCAGCAGCGATCGTCACCCACGGAGCAATCAGCCCCAGCATTTT. Its protein is CASSDRHPRSNQPQHF.

V and J are TRBV27 and TRBJ2-7; D may correspond to TRBD1 or TRBD2 (6 bases each). The CDR3 has 14 amino acids. The V gene's germline CDR1 is MNHEY and CDR2 SMNVEV (reference sequence). With 7 bases removed from V and 5 bases from J, the gap between germline ends came to 18 bases. The CDR3 nucleotides read TGTGCCAGCACCATTGTGGGGGGCCATAACGAGCAGTACTTC. Protein: CASTIVGGHNEQYF.

This clone came up once. The chain carries TRBV7-9 and TRBJ2-1; 7 positions agree with TRBD1. The CDR3 runs to 14 residues. Germline V CDR1 and CDR2: SEHNR, FQNEAQ (reference sequence). After removal of 8 bases from V and 0 bases from J, the junction contained 4 bases not matched to a gene. The CDR3 here is CASGTDSSYNEQFF. Here the CDR3 DNA reads TGTGCCAGCGGGACAGATAGCTCCTACAATGAGCAGTTCTTC. Full variable domain (rest looked up from reference TRBV7-9 and TRBJ2-1): DTGVSQNPRHKITKRGQNVTFRCDPISEHNRLYWYRQTLGQGPEFLTYFQNEAQLEKSRLLSDRFSAERPKGSFSTLEIQRTEQGDSAMYLCASGTDSSYNEQFFGPGTRLTVL.

This CDR3 is CASSLGSTGYGYTF. The CDR3 DNA sequence: TGCGCCAGCAGCCTGGGCAGTACCGGTTATGGCTACACCTTC. The rearrangement links TRBV4-1 to TRBJ1-2; D gene uncertain. Trimming removed 4 bases from V and 5 bases from J, with 14 bases in between. This CDR3 has 14 amino acids. The germline CDR1 and CDR2 sequences are MGHRA and YSYEKL.

This chain connects TRBV5-1 to TRBJ1-3; TRBD1 aligns across 7 bases. Germline V gene lookup returns CDR1 SGHRS and CDR2 YFSETQ. The CDR3 runs to 16 residues. V gave up 1 base and J gave up 1 base; unmatched junction bases: 5. The CDR3 nucleotides read TGCGCCAGCAGCTTGTCCCGACAGGGATCTGGAAACACCATATATTTT. Translation: CASSLSRQGSGNTIYF.

The chain couples TRBV29-1 to TRBJ2-3; 10 nucleotides align to TRBD1. This CDR3 spans 14 amino acids. Trimming at V came to 7 bases and at J to 7 bases, leaving 11 bases not matched to a gene. Per germline, CDR1 SQVTM and CDR2 ANQGSEA. The CDR3 protein is CSAGPGQGLNTQYF. The CDR3 DNA follows: TGCAGCGCCGGGCCGGGACAGGGGCTAAATACGCAGTATTTT.

The CDR3 reads CASTSLAAGTDTQYF. CDR3 nucleotides: TGTGCCAGCACCTCCCTGGCCGCAGGCACAGATACGCAGTATTTT. The rearrangement links TRBV5-6 to TRBJ2-3; D is undetermined. The CDR3 is made up of 15 amino acids. In germline, CDR1 is SGHDT, CDR2 YYEEEE. Trimming left V 6 bases short and J 1 base short, with 15 bases between. The full variable domain, its missing parts supplied by reference TRBV5-6 and TRBJ2-3, is DAGVTQSPTHLIKTRGQQVTLRCSPKSGHDTVSWYQQALGQGPQFIFQYYEEEERQRGNFPDRFSGHQFPNYSSELNVNALLLGDSALYLCASTSLAAGTDTQYFGPGTRLTVL.

The V call is TRBV29-1, the J call TRBJ2-5; D call uncertain. Between the trimmed V and J ends, which lost 4 bases and 4 bases, there was a span of 7 bases. CDR1 is SQVTM and CDR2 is ANQGSEA in the germline V gene. The CDR3 runs to 11 residues. The CDR3 is CSVVPGETQYF. The DNA for the CDR3 is TGCAGCGTTGTCCCCGGAGAGACCCAGTACTTC.

The J gene is TRBJ2-1, the V gene TRBV11-3; D ambiguous. The CDR3 is 13 amino acids. CDR1 and CDR2 (germline): SGHNT, YENEEA. Deletions cut 5 bases from V and 2 bases from J, with 7 bases between. The CDR3 DNA sequence: TGTGCCAGCAGCGATCGCACCTACAATGAGCAGTTCTTC. It yields the protein CASSDRTYNEQFF.

The V call is TRBV5-4, the J call TRBJ2-3, with D possibly TRBD1 on 7 matching bases. The CDR3 extends over 16 amino acids. The germline CDR1 and CDR2 sequences are SGHNT and YYREEE (reference sequence). The V end was cut by 4 bases, the J end by 2 bases, with 17 bases between. DNA of the CDR3: TGTGCCAGCAGCACCGGAGGGGGCAGCACCACAGATACGCAGTATTTT. This gives the protein CASSTGGGSTTDTQYF.

This chain links TRBV12-5 with TRBJ2-3; 8 positions agree with TRBD1. Germline CDR1 LGHNT, CDR2 FRNRAP. Trimming cost V 6 bases and J 4 bases; bases outside gene matches: 6. CDR3 length: 14 amino acids. The CDR3 nucleotides read TGTGCTAGTGGCCTCGACAGGGGATCAGATACGCAGTATTTT. Encoded protein: CASGLDRGSDTQYF.

This clone was seen just once. This rearrangement joins TRBV5-6 to TRBJ2-7; tentative D call: TRBD2 (5 bases). Germline V gene data show CDR1 as SGHDT and CDR2 as YYEEEE. V lost 1 base and J lost 6, with 11 bases in between. The CDR3 is 13 amino acids. The chain's CDR3 is CASSLWRSFEQYF. Written as DNA, the CDR3 is TGTGCCAGCAGCTTGTGGAGGTCGTTCGAGCAGTACTTC.